This T cell receptor beta chain was observed in a study of spatial heterogeneity in lung cancer (dated by TCRdb to about 2019). General notes on the study: More beta-chain than alpha-chain transcripts were consistently detected, likely reflecting higher beta-chain transcript abundance. In the raw uncorrected reads, each unique combination of TCR and UMI appeared more than ten times on average. In non-small cell lung cancer, the study quantitatively compared TCR alpha and beta repertoires across several tumor regions, matched nontumor lung, and blood. Nonsynonymous mutation counts, determined by whole-exome sequencing of tumor tissue, were related to TCR repertoire features. At surgery, over 200 tumor regions, 64 matched nontumor lung samples and 56 PBMC samples were TCR-sequenced for both alpha and beta chains. Overall results and qualifications from the work: Ubiquitous expanded tumor TCRs were detected in blood more often at tumor resection than at routine follow-up. Confirming at a functional level the hypothesis that regional TCRs recognize regional mutations was considered to require additional single-cell paired TCR alpha and beta sequencing.

As encoded in the germline V gene, CDR1 is MGHRA while CDR2 is YSYEKL. V lost 8 bases and J lost 2 bases; the stretch between them is 8 bases long. The CDR3 covers 12 residues, taking in both the cysteine and the phenylalanine. Just CDR3 DNA is preserved here, 36 bases in frame from base 1. Library creation used 5' RACE. Reads for this sample came from a NextSeq 500. To allow correction of PCR and sequencing errors, the TCR library protocol tagged every TCR cDNA molecule with a unique molecular identifier. Concerning the study's data processing: TCR identification, UMI-based error correction and CDR3 extraction were performed with Decombinator tools. TCRs above a frequency of 2 per 1,000, corresponding to the top 1% of the tumor frequency distribution, were defined as expanded. Renyi diversity was computed with the R vegan package after each repertoire had been subsampled 100 times to 5,000 TCRs. To build CDR3 similarity networks, amino acid triplet string-kernel similarity was used, and CDR3s were connected when their pairwise similarity was above 0.82. TCRdb trimmed the raw reads at Q25, called clones with MiXCR and kept productive beta chains. Each entry is one CDR3 protein sequence, shown with its most common DNA and genes. It is TCRdb's table, rather than the study itself, that gives the V and J calls and clone size. The sample table records about 24,000 distinct CDR3 sequences; over 3% of these occur just once. The top ten constitute 29% of the sample.

Taken with the paper, the label for time point translates to: sample taken at primary tumor resection. Whole RNA extracted from tumor and nontumor lung tissue, or from cryopreserved PBMC samples, was used for TCR sequencing without cell sorting. The donors were some 76 patients from the lung TRACERx cohort who had early-stage, untreated non-small cell lung cancer. Only patients with enough RNA available from two or more tumor regions were chosen for TCR sequencing. A note on this clonotype: Its antigen remains undetermined. Base qualities are not at hand, and no much larger clone is one base apart.

Here the sequenced sample was PBMCs, taken at surgery. The receptor's source is a female donor with early-stage non-small cell lung cancer. The rearranged chain carries TRBV4-1 and TRBJ2-3; the D gene cannot be named for sure. In nucleotides, the sequence is TGCGCCAGCGGCTTAACCACAGATACGCAGTATTTT. This yields the protein CASGLTTDTQYF.